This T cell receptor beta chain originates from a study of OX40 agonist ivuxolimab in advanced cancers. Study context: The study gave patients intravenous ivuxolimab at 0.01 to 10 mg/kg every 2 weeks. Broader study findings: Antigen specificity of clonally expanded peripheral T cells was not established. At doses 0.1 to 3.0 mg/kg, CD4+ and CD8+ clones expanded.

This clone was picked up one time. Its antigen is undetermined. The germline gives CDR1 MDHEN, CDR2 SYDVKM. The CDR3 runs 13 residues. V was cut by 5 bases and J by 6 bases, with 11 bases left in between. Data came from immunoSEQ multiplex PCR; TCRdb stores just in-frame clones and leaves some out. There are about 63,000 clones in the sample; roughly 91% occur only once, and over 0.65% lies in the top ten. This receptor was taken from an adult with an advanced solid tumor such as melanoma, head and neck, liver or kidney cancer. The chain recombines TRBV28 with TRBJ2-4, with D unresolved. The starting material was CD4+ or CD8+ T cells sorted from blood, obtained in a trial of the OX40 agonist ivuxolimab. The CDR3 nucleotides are TGTGCCAGCAGTCCCGGCGGACGAAACATTCAGTACTTC. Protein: CASSPGGRNIQYF. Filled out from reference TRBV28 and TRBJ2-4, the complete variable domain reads DVKVTQSSRYLVKRTGEKVFLECVQDMDHENMFWYRQDPGLGLRLIYFSYDVKMKEKGDIPEGYSVSREKKERFSLILESASTNQTSMYLCASSPGGRNIQYFGAGTRLSVL.